Below, 23 T cell receptor beta chains from the same sample are listed, as sequenced in a study of beta chain features in type 1 diabetes. The investigators reverse transcribed all of the isolated RNA, so they sequenced expressed TCRB transcripts. Here immunoSEQ multiplex PCR was the method, and the copy in TCRdb shows in-frame clones only, minus some. The sample carries under 400,000 clones, around 20% recorded once. The material sequenced was naive CD4+ T cells from blood. The receptors shown here come from a woman between 18 and 29 years old in good health.

A few counts support this clone. The rearrangement links TRBV9 to TRBJ1-2; TRBD1 might be the D (6 bases). The length of the CDR3 is 15 residues. Trimming stripped 4 bases from V and 4 bases from J, with 17 bases between. Looked up from germline, CDR1 is SGDLS and CDR2 is YYNGEE. CDR3 in DNA: TGTGCCAGCAGCCCAGAGGGGGGGCCTGGCTATGGCTACACCTTC. Residues: CASSPEGGPGYGYTF. The entire variable domain, with the rest obtained from reference TRBV9 and TRBJ1-2, is as follows: DSGVTQTPKHLITATGQRVTLRCSPRSGDLSVYWYQQSLDQGLQFLIQYYNGEERAKGNILERFSAQQFPDLHSELNLSSLELGDSALYFCASSPEGGPGYGYTFGSGTRLTVV.

The chain joins TRBV6-5 to TRBJ1-6; 7 nucleotides line up with TRBD1. The CDR3 consists of 15 residues. CDR1 and CDR2 (germline): MNHEY, SVGAGI. V lost 0 bases to trimming and J lost 7 bases; unmatched junction nucleotides: 3. The CDR3 region has the DNA TGTGCCAGCAGTTACTCGCTCAGGGGGAATTCACCCCTCCACTTT. This sequence encodes CASSYSLRGNSPLHF.

V is TRBV9 and J is TRBJ2-1, with 8 bases matching TRBD2. Per the germline V gene, CDR1 is SGDLS and CDR2 is YYNGEE. This CDR3 spans 15 amino acids. Trimming took 3 bases from V and 4 from J; bases not matched to a gene: 6. This CDR3 reads CASSGLAGLYNEQFF. CDR3 bases: TGTGCCAGCAGCGGGCTAGCGGGTTTGTACAATGAGCAGTTCTTC.

The V call is TRBV11-3, the J call TRBJ1-1; 12 bases are shared with TRBD1. This CDR3 spans 14 amino acids. J gave up 7 bases and V 4 bases, and 4 bases lay outside the gene matches. CDR1 SGHNT and CDR2 YENEEA come from the germline V gene. CDR3 in DNA: TGTGCCAGCAGCTCCGGGACAGGGGGCGATGAAGCTTTCTTT. Translating gives CASSSGTGGDEAFF.

V usage is TRBV5-4 and J usage is TRBJ2-1; D is perhaps TRBD2 (6 bases). The CDR3 totals 15 residues. V was clipped by 5 bases and J by 7 bases, with 19 bases between them. Germline V CDR1 and CDR2: SGHNT, YYREEE (reference sequence). CDR3 residues: CASRFGGARHNEQFF. CDR3 DNA sequence: TGTGCCAGCAGGTTCGGAGGGGCAAGGCATAATGAGCAGTTCTTC.

Only a few counts were recorded for this clone. The chain employs TRBV4-3 and TRBJ2-7, with D possibly matching TRBD2 (5 bases). V was trimmed by 3 bases and J by 1 base, leaving 16 bases between them. The CDR3 runs to 16 residues. The germline gives CDR1 LGHNA, CDR2 YSLEER. CDR3 DNA sequence: TGCGCCAGCAGCCAGGCTTTCGCCCGGGGTTCCTACGAGCAGTACTTC. Residues: CASSQAFARGSYEQYF.

This clone has a single count. The rearrangement uses TRBV5-1 and TRBJ2-5; 9 bases are shared with TRBD1. CDR1 is SGHRS and CDR2 is YFSETQ in the germline V gene. J was trimmed by 4 bases and V by 2 bases; bases with no gene match: 6. The CDR3 is 15 residues long. CDR3 sequence reads: CASSLGQGFTETQYF. Here the CDR3 DNA reads TGCGCCAGCAGCTTAGGACAGGGGTTCACAGAGACCCAGTACTTC.

The chain is built from TRBV6-5 and TRBJ2-1; no firm D call. This CDR3 spans 13 amino acids. The V end was cut by 0 bases, the J end by 6 bases, with 6 bases between. CDR1 is MNHEY, CDR2 SVGAGI, per germline. In DNA, the CDR3 is TGTGCCAGCAGTTACTCAGTACTCAATGAGCAGTTCTTC. Protein sequence: CASSYSVLNEQFF.

The V gene is TRBV5-4, the J gene TRBJ2-5, with 10 positions matching TRBD2. This CDR3 is 14 amino acids long. Germline V gene sequence: CDR1 SGHNT, CDR2 YYREEE (reference sequence). The V gene end was trimmed by 4 bases and the J gene end by 3 bases; junction bases not matched to a gene: 3. The DNA for the CDR3 is TGTGCCAGCAGCCCGGGACTAGCGAAAGAGACCCAGTACTTC. Protein: CASSPGLAKETQYF.

The chain couples TRBV5-4 to TRBJ2-2, with TRBD2 as a possible D gene (6 bases). In germline, CDR1 is SGHNT, CDR2 YYREEE (reference sequence). The CDR3 covers 17 residues. The V and J ends lost 4 bases and 1 base respectively, with 17 bases between them. The chain's CDR3 is CASSPNLDYQNTGELFF. In DNA form, the CDR3 reads TGTGCCAGCAGCCCAAATTTGGACTACCAGAACACCGGGGAGCTGTTTTTT.

This clone came up a few times. The chain has TRBV19 and TRBJ1-5; 7 bases line up with TRBD1. J lost 0 bases, V lost 11 bases, and 7 bases had no gene match. The CDR3 is 14 residues long. Germline values: CDR1 LNHDA, CDR2 SQIVND (reference sequence). This CDR3 is CAAAQGYSNQPQHF. CDR3 nucleotides: TGTGCCGCAGCACAGGGGTATAGCAATCAGCCCCAGCATTTT.

This clone was detected only a few times. DNA for the CDR3: TGTGCCAGCAGCTCTCAGGGAAGCCATCAGCCCCAGCATTTT. Amino acids: CASSSQGSHQPQHF. The J gene is TRBJ1-5, the V gene TRBV7-9; possibly TRBD1 for D (5 bases). V was clipped by 4 bases and J by 5 bases, with 12 bases between them. The CDR3 runs 14 residues. Germline V gene sequence: CDR1 SEHNR, CDR2 FQNEAQ (reference sequence).

CDR3 region: CATSRGRGELFF. For the CDR3, the DNA is TGTGCCACCAGCAGAGGCCGGGGGGAACTGTTTTTT. The chain joins TRBV15 to TRBJ1-4, with a tentative D call TRBD1 (5 bases). V lost 1 base and J 12 bases, leaving 9 bases between the germline ends. CDR3 length: 12 residues. CDR1 LNHNV and CDR2 YYDKDF come from the germline V gene (reference sequence). Variable domain in full (rest from reference TRBV15 and TRBJ1-4): DAMVIQNPRYQVTQFGKPVTLSCSQTLNHNVMYWYQQKSSQAPKLLFHYYDKDFNNEADTPDNFQSRRPNTSFCFLDIRSPGLGDTAMYLCATSRGRGELFFGSGTQLSVL.

The chain combines TRBV2 with TRBJ2-3; 10 bases match TRBD2. The length of the CDR3 is 13 residues. V lost 7 bases and J lost 4; bases outside the gene matches: 2. Germline V gives CDR1 SNHLY, CDR2 FYNNEI. The CDR3: CASTSGSSDTQYF. In DNA form, the CDR3 reads TGTGCCAGCACTAGCGGGAGCTCAGATACGCAGTATTTT.

V and J are TRBV6-5 and TRBJ1-2, with D perhaps matching TRBD1 (5 bases). The V end lost 5 bases, the J end lost 3 bases, and 16 bases lay between the germline ends. Germline loops: CDR1 MNHEY, CDR2 SVGAGI. The CDR3 extends over 15 amino acids. The CDR3 DNA sequence: TGTGCCAGCAGTCACAGGTCACGAGGAGACTATGGCTACACCTTC. Amino acid sequence: CASSHRSRGDYGYTF.

V usage is TRBV29-1 and J usage is TRBJ2-7; TRBD1 matches 8 bases. Per germline, CDR1 SQVTM and CDR2 ANQGSEA. The CDR3 is 16 residues long. The V gene end was trimmed by 7 bases and the J gene end by 6 bases; junction bases not matched to a gene: 20. The CDR3 region has the DNA TGCAGCGCGTGTTGGACGATACAGGGGGTAGAATGCGAGCAGTACTTC. It encodes CSACWTIQGVECEQYF.

CDR3 loop: CASQGRTEAFF. The CDR3 DNA reads TGTGCCTCCCAGGGGAGAACTGAAGCTTTCTTT. V gene TRBV30 combines with J gene TRBJ1-1, with D perhaps matching TRBD1 (6 bases). This CDR3 comprises 11 residues. Trimming pared 7 bases from V and 5 bases from J, leaving 11 bases between. From germline, CDR1 is GTSNPN and CDR2 SVGIG (reference sequence). The whole variable domain, filled in from reference TRBV30 and TRBJ1-1, reads SQTIHQWPATLVQPVGSPLSLECTVEGTSNPNLYWYRQAAGRGLQLLFYSVGIGQISSEVPQNLSASRPQDRQFILSSKKLLLSDSGFYLCASQGRTEAFFGQGTRLTVV.

This clone was detected a few times. The rearrangement joins TRBV4-1 to TRBJ2-5; D is perhaps TRBD1 (6 bases). The CDR3 runs 14 residues. V lost 4 bases, J lost 1 base, and 10 bases lay in between. Germline V CDR1 and CDR2: MGHRA, YSYEKL. CDR3 loop: CASSPGTLQETQYF. The CDR3, as DNA: TGCGCCAGCAGCCCTGGGACACTCCAAGAGACCCAGTACTTC.

The chain combines TRBV6-1 with TRBJ2-3; a possible D gene is TRBD1 (7 bases). The V and J ends lost 7 bases and 9 bases respectively, with 20 bases between them. Germline V gene lookup returns CDR1 MNHNS and CDR2 SASEGT. The CDR3 sequence is 14 residues long. This CDR3 reads CASTGRYAGGTQYF. The DNA of the CDR3 is TGTGCCAGCACGGGACGGTATGCAGGGGGGACGCAGTATTTT.

This clone came up a few times. The chain carries TRBV7-2 and TRBJ2-5; no reliable D call. CDR1 and CDR2 from the germline V gene are SGHTA and FQGNSA. V lost 1 base, J lost 3 bases, and 12 bases lay in between. CDR3 length: 15 residues. CDR3 nucleotides: TGTGCCAGCAGCTTAGATGAGGTCCGGAAAGAGACCCAGTACTTC. It encodes CASSLDEVRKETQYF.

This rearrangement joins TRBV13 to TRBJ2-2; 8 nucleotides line up with TRBD1. The CDR3 contains 17 residues. Germline assignment: CDR1 PRHDT and CDR2 FYEKMQ (reference sequence). V was clipped by 5 bases and J by 6 bases; unmatched bases: 14. The DNA for the CDR3 is TGTGCCAGCAGCCCCCGGTCCGGACAGGGAGTTTCCGGGGAGCTGTTTTTT. It translates to CASSPRSGQGVSGELFF.

This clone was detected a few times. The V call is TRBV4-2, the J call TRBJ2-3, with TRBD2 matching 10 bases. There are 18 residues in the CDR3. The V segment lost 1 base and the J segment 6 bases; nucleotides outside the gene matches: 13. Germline CDR1 and CDR2: LGHNA and YNFKEQ. The CDR3 protein is CASSQVGRTSGSGDTQYF. The DNA for the CDR3 is TGTGCCAGCAGCCAAGTTGGCCGGACTAGCGGTTCAGGGGATACGCAGTATTTT.

This chain links TRBV25-1 with TRBJ2-1; 12 nucleotides match TRBD2. Germline values: CDR1 MGHDK, CDR2 SYGVNS. The CDR3 is 17 amino acids. V gave up 4 bases and J gave up 4 bases; unmatched junction bases: 8. CDR3 protein: CASSVPPGTSGYNEQFF. CDR3 coding DNA: TGTGCCAGCAGTGTACCTCCCGGGACTAGCGGGTACAATGAGCAGTTCTTC.